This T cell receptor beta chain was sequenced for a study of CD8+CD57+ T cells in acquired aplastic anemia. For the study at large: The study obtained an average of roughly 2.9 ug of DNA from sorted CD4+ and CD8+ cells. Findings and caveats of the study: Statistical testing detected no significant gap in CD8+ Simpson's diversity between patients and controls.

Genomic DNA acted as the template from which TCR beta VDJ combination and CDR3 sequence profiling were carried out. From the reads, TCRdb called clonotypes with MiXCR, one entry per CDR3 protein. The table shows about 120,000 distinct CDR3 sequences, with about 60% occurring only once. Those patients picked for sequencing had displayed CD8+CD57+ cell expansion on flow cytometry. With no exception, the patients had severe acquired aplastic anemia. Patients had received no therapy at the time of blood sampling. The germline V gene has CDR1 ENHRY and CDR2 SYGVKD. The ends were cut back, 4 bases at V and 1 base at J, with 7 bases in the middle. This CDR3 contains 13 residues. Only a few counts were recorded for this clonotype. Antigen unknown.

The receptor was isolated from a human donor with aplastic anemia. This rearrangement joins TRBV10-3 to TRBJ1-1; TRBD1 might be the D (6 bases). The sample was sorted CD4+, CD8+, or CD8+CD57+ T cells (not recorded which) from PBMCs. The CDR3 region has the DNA TGTGCCATCAGTGTGGACAGGAACACTGAAGCTTTCTTT. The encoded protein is CAISVDRNTEAFF.